This T cell receptor beta chain was recorded in a study of cytomegalovirus exposure and HLA in healthy donors. The study's findings and limits: The study labeled more than 150 TCR beta chains cytomegalovirus-associated.

TCRdb keeps only in-frame clones here, not all; method: immunoSEQ multiplex PCR. The repertoire includes tens of thousands of clones, around 94% of them detected once, and roughly 3% sits in the top ten. In germline, CDR1 is SEHNR, CDR2 FQNEAQ (reference sequence). This CDR3 is 15 amino acids long. The V end was cut by 1 base, the J end by 2 bases, with 10 bases between. This clone has more than one count but fewer than ten. Antigen specificity is unknown. The source of this sequence is a woman aged 18-35 years in good health and CMV-seropositive. The source material was PBMCs. V usage is TRBV7-9 and J usage is TRBJ2-3, with D possibly being TRBD2 (6 bases). CDR3: CASSLVAENTDTQYF. CDR3 nucleotides: TGTGCCAGCAGCTTAGTAGCGGAGAACACAGATACGCAGTATTTT.